These T cell receptor beta chains were read from a single sample in a study of shared T cell receptors in the human thymus. TCRdb's copy holds only in-frame clones and misses some; the assay was immunoSEQ multiplex PCR. The sample shows about 710,000 clones, 87% of them seen only once. This sample was also put to use in a study of human thymus T cells.

The sequenced material came from thymocytes. All receptors come from a boy under two years old with a congenital heart defect. Each CDR3 is given with its conserved first and last residue. The order of the fields is D gene, clone size, J gene, V gene, CDR3 protein, CDR3 DNA. The D gene is left open where the match is weak. A row's size may be missing; if present it is once, few, many or a size class.

TRBD1	-	TRBJ1-6	TRBV30	CAGGGTGTDSPLHF	TGTGCCGGGGGCGGGACAGGGACGGATTCACCCCTCCACTTT
TRBD2	-	TRBJ2-2	TRBV5-8	CASSLPPAGRGAGELFF	TGTGCCAGCAGCTTGCCCCCGGCAGGCCGGGGGGCCGGGGAGCTGTTTTTT
-	few	TRBJ1-3	TRBV4-3	CASSQKRGMSSGNTIYF	TGCGCCAGCAGCCAAAAAAGGGGGATGAGCTCTGGAAACACCATATATTTT
TRBD1	-	TRBJ2-1	TRBV6-1	CASRTGPASYNEQFF	TGTGCCAGCAGGACAGGGCCAGCGTCCTACAATGAGCAGTTCTTC
-	once	TRBJ2-5	TRBV23-1	CASSQSGAVGRGNQETQYF	TGCGCCAGCAGTCAATCGGGGGCCGTGGGCAGAGGAAACCAAGAGACCCAGTACTTC
-	-	TRBJ2-5	TRBV29-1	CSVVGTGQETQYF	TGCAGCGTTGTCGGGACTGGGCAAGAGACCCAGTACTTC
TRBD1	-	TRBJ2-5	TRBV27	CASSLHHEVGRGHQETQYF	TGTGCCAGCAGTTTACACCACGAAGTAGGCAGGGGGCATCAAGAGACCCAGTACTTC
-	-	TRBJ2-5	TRBV28	CASSLKLEETQYF	TGTGCCAGCAGTTTAAAACTGGAAGAGACCCAGTACTTC
TRBD2	once	TRBJ2-5	TRBV5-1	CASSHTSGGGETQYF	TGCGCCAGCAGCCATACTAGCGGGGGGGGAGAGACCCAGTACTTC
-	-	TRBJ2-1	TRBV20-1	CSAQRLDEQFF	TGCAGTGCTCAGCGGTTAGATGAGCAGTTCTTC
-	-	TRBJ2-2	TRBV7-9	CASSPPKVAYYTGELFF	TGTGCCAGCAGCCCCCCCAAAGTAGCGTATTACACCGGGGAGCTGTTTTTT
TRBD1	-	TRBJ1-5	TRBV7-2	CASSLVEDRDIGQPQHF	TGTGCCAGCAGCTTAGTCGAGGACAGGGACATTGGTCAGCCCCAGCATTTT
-	-	TRBJ2-7	TRBV5-4	CASSPNRGETGYYEQYF	TGTGCCAGCAGCCCAAACCGCGGGGAGACAGGGTACTACGAGCAGTACTTC
-	-	TRBJ2-1	TRBV4-2	CASSQENKTASASYNEQFF	TGTGCCAGCAGCCAAGAGAATAAGACAGCGTCGGCCTCCTACAATGAGCAGTTCTTC
-	-	TRBJ2-3	TRBV19	CASSIAEPTDTQYF	TGTGCCAGTAGTATCGCGGAGCCCACAGATACGCAGTATTTT
TRBD1	once	TRBJ2-7	TRBV7-6	CASSLGWDRGSNLTPYEQYF	TGTGCCAGCAGCTTAGGGTGGGACAGGGGATCTAATTTGACCCCCTACGAGCAGTACTTC
TRBD1	-	TRBJ2-7	TRBV5-5	CASSPGQGAYEQYF	TGTGCCAGCAGCCCGGGACAGGGGGCCTACGAGCAGTACTTC
-	once	TRBJ1-6	TRBV11-3	CASSLNSYNSPLHF	TGTGCCAGCAGCTTAAACAGCTATAATTCACCCCTCCACTTT
-	-	TRBJ2-2	TRBV19	CASRLTRRGGPKAGELFF	TGTGCCAGTAGACTAACTCGGAGGGGGGGCCCGAAGGCCGGGGAGCTGTTTTTT
-	-	TRBJ1-5	TRBV30	CAWSDPDSLNQPQHF	TGTGCCTGGAGTGACCCGGACAGCCTAAATCAGCCCCAGCATTTT
-	-	TRBJ1-1	TRBV29-1	CSVTQRLNTEAFF	TGCAGCGTAACACAGAGATTGAACACTGAAGCTTTCTTT
TRBD1	-	TRBJ2-5	TRBV5-1	CASSHEKGQVQYF	TGCGCCAGCAGCCATGAGAAAGGACAGGTTCAGTACTTC
-	-	TRBJ2-7	TRBV4-3	CASSHHEDRDFYEQYF	TGCGCCAGCAGCCACCACGAGGACAGAGACTTCTACGAGCAGTACTTC
TRBD2	-	TRBJ2-1	TRBV2	CASRDTSGQVNEQFF	TGTGCCAGCAGGGACACTAGCGGGCAAGTAAATGAGCAGTTCTTC
TRBD1	once	TRBJ1-2	TRBV9	CASSPRTGHYGYTF	TGTGCCAGCAGCCCGCGGACAGGCCACTATGGCTACACCTTC
TRBD2	-	TRBJ2-2	TRBV28	CASSSSSGRASTGELFF	TGTGCCAGCAGTTCCAGTAGCGGGAGGGCCTCCACCGGGGAGCTGTTTTTT
-	-	TRBJ1-2	TRBV15	CATSIGETMINYGYTF	TGTGCCACCAGCATCGGTGAGACAATGATAAACTATGGCTACACCTTC
-	-	TRBJ1-3	TRBV6-5	CASADQTGPGNTIYF	TGTGCCAGCGCTGATCAGACAGGACCTGGAAACACCATATATTTT
TRBD1	-	TRBJ2-1	TRBV7-2	CASSPRQGLVWEQFF	TGTGCCAGCAGCCCGCGACAGGGGTTGGTTTGGGAGCAGTTCTTC
TRBD1	-	TRBJ1-1	TRBV4-3	CASSQDSSGTGDLLNTEAFF	TGCGCCAGCAGCCAAGATTCTTCAGGGACAGGAGATCTTTTGAACACTGAAGCTTTCTTT
-	-	TRBJ2-3	TRBV5-1	CASSGSATGTDTQYF	TGCGCCAGCAGCGGGTCCGCGACTGGCACAGATACGCAGTATTTT